Below, 29 T cell receptor beta chains from the same sample are listed, as sequenced in a study of T cells in narcolepsy. Assay: immunoSEQ multiplex PCR; the TCRdb copy retains only in-frame clones and omits some. The sample consists of around 30,000 clones, 70% to 85% of them appearing once. The sequenced material came from memory (CD45RA-) CD4+ T cells from blood. The receptors stem from a human donor in good health.

This rearrangement joins TRBV28 to TRBJ1-2, with a weak D call TRBD1 (5 bases). The CDR3 sequence is 13 residues long. The ends were cut back, 6 bases at V and 8 bases at J, with 16 bases in the middle. The germline V gene encodes CDR1 MDHEN and CDR2 SYDVKM. CDR3 sequence (DNA): TGTGCCAGCAGACCGTCTCAGGGTCGGGGCTACACCTTC. This sequence encodes CASRPSQGRGYTF.

Note on this clone: The CDR3 ends on some other residue instead of the conserved phenylalanine or tryptophan, so this is likely a read error. Because the CDR3's place on the DNA is in doubt, the DNA is left out and the CDR3 is given as listed by TCRdb. This chain uses TRBV6-4 with TRBJ1-2; TRBD1, the table's D call, was not compared with the DNA. Germline V lookup: CDR1 MRHNA, CDR2 SNTAGT. The CDR3 contains 10 residues when both ends are counted. The chain's CDR3 is CASSDPNSTY.

As concerns this clone: Mismatch with germline at one junction end may stem from a read error. The chain is built from TRBV6-5 and TRBJ2-7; perhaps D is TRBD1 or TRBD2 (7 bases each). Germline CDR1 and CDR2: MNHEY and SVGAGI. The CDR3 extends over 12 amino acids. This CDR3 reads CASSPGGVEQHF. The CDR3 DNA reads as TGTGCCAGCAGTCCAGGGGGGGTTGAGCAGCACTTC.

This sequence joins TRBV5-1 and TRBJ1-3; D remains ambiguous. V lost 3 bases to trimming and J lost 2 bases, with 18 bases between them. This CDR3 comprises 17 residues. Germline-derived CDR1 and CDR2 are SGHRS and YFSETQ. The CDR3 sequence: CASSSNSDISAGNTIYF. As DNA, the CDR3 is TGCGCCAGCAGCTCCAATTCTGACATCTCAGCTGGAAACACCATATATTTT.

V usage is TRBV7-2 and J usage is TRBJ1-2; D not certain. V was clipped by 1 base and J by 4 bases, with 10 bases between them. The germline CDR1 and CDR2 sequences are SGHTA and FQGNSA. CDR3 length: 14 amino acids. The CDR3 reads CASSLVSRLYGYTF. DNA for the CDR3: TGTGCCAGCAGCTTAGTGTCCAGACTCTATGGCTACACCTTC.

The chain links TRBV2 to TRBJ1-1; 7 positions match TRBD1. This CDR3 has 14 residues. Germline CDR1 SNHLY, CDR2 FYNNEI. Trimming removed 9 bases from V and 4 bases from J; junction bases left unmatched: 11. The CDR3 DNA is TGTGCCAGTACCTCACAGGGGAGTGGCACTGAAGCTTTCTTT. Amino acids: CASTSQGSGTEAFF.

There are a few counts of this clone. Other nucleotide sequences from this sample produce the same CDR3. V gene TRBV18 combines with J gene TRBJ1-1, with a weak D call TRBD1 (5 bases). Germline loops: CDR1 KGHSH, CDR2 LQKENI. The CDR3 has 12 residues. The germline V and J ends were trimmed by 6 bases and 2 bases, with 7 bases remaining between them. Written as DNA, the CDR3 is TGTGCCAGCTCCCAGGGTAACACTGAAGCTTTCTTT. This sequence encodes CASSQGNTEAFF.

This sequence joins TRBV11-2 and TRBJ1-6, with 7 bases that match TRBD1. V lost 4 bases and J lost 10; bases outside the gene matches: 10. The CDR3 has 15 residues. Looked up from germline, CDR1 is SGHAT and CDR2 is FQNNGV. The chain's CDR3 is CASSSTQHRGSPLHF. CDR3 sequence (DNA): TGTGCCAGCAGCTCGACGCAACACAGGGGCTCACCCCTCCACTTT.

The CDR3 nucleotides read TGCGCCAGCAACTCTGGGGCCAACGTCCTGACTTTC. Protein: CASNSGANVLTF. The V gene is TRBV10-2, the J gene TRBJ2-6; no clear D gene. The CDR3 contains 12 residues. Germline V gene lookup returns CDR1 WSHSY and CDR2 SAAADI. V shed 7 bases and J shed 0 bases, with 1 base lying between them.

Concerning this clone itself: Other nucleotide sequences from this sample produce the same CDR3. The V gene is TRBV19, the J gene TRBJ1-2, with D possibly being TRBD1 (6 bases). Trimming left V 0 bases short and J 4 bases short, with 9 bases between. CDR1 and CDR2 from the germline V gene are LNHDA and SQIVND (reference sequence). The length of the CDR3 is 14 residues. CDR3 DNA sequence: TGTGCCAGTAGTATAGAAGCAGGGGTCTATGGCTACACCTTC. Its protein is CASSIEAGVYGYTF. The whole variable domain, filled in from reference TRBV19 and TRBJ1-2, reads DGGITQSPKYLFRKEGQNVTLSCEQNLNHDAMYWYRQDPGQGLRLIYYSQIVNDFQKGDIAEGYSVSREKKESFPLTVTSAQKNPTAFYLCASSIEAGVYGYTFGSGTRLTVV.

V is TRBV30 and J is TRBJ2-5; D is perhaps TRBD2 (6 bases). Germline-derived CDR1 and CDR2 are GTSNPN and SVGIG (reference sequence). Trimming stripped 0 bases from V and 5 bases from J, with 13 bases between. The CDR3 is 14 residues long. In DNA form, the CDR3 reads TGTGCCTGGAGTGTACCCGGGGGAATGGAGACCCAGTACTTC. The encoded protein is CAWSVPGGMETQYF. The full variable domain, completed using reference TRBV30 and TRBJ2-5, is SQTIHQWPATLVQPVGSPLSLECTVEGTSNPNLYWYRQAAGRGLQLLFYSVGIGQISSEVPQNLSASRPQDRQFILSSKKLLLSDSGFYLCAWSVPGGMETQYFGPGTRLLVL.

The V and J genes are TRBV19 and TRBJ1-3; D not certain. Per germline, CDR1 LNHDA and CDR2 SQIVND (reference sequence). Trimming shortened V by 3 bases and J by 0 bases, and 9 bases separated the two germline ends. The CDR3 is 15 amino acids. The CDR3 region is CASSMKVFSGNTIYF. CDR3 nucleotide sequence: TGTGCCAGTAGTATGAAGGTTTTCTCTGGAAACACCATATATTTT.

The chain links TRBV5-4 to TRBJ2-3; perhaps TRBD1 as D (8 bases). The V end was cut by 2 bases, the J end by 3 bases, with 10 bases between. The germline V gene encodes CDR1 SGHNT and CDR2 YYREEE (reference sequence). The CDR3 is 14 amino acids. The DNA for the CDR3 is TGTGCCAGCAGCTTACAGGGGGGGACAGATACGCAGTATTTT. It encodes CASSLQGGTDTQYF.

The chain has TRBV5-4 and TRBJ2-7, with 11 nucleotides matching TRBD2. V dropped 4 bases and J dropped 2; count of bases not matched to a gene: 5. Looked up from germline, CDR1 is SGHNT and CDR2 is YYREEE (reference sequence). This CDR3 is built from 15 residues. The CDR3, as DNA: TGTGCCAGCAGCATTTCTAGCGGGGGGCCCTACGAGCAGTACTTC. Protein sequence: CASSISSGGPYEQYF.

The gene calls are TRBV21-1 and TRBJ2-2; no DNA check was done on the table's D call, TRBD1. TRBV21-1 is a listed pseudogene. The CDR3 runs to 16 residues. Here the CDR3 reads CASSKRPTGWTGELFF. Here the CDR3 DNA reads TGTGCCAGCAGCAAGAGACCGACAGGGTGGACCGGGGAGCTGTTTTTT.

The chain has TRBV5-1 and TRBJ2-1, with 10 bases fitting TRBD1. Germline V CDR1 and CDR2: SGHRS, YFSETQ. Germline trimming cut 5 bases from V and 5 bases from J; bases unmatched to any gene: 4. The CDR3 runs to 14 residues. As DNA, the CDR3 is TGCGCCAGCAGTGTTGGGACAGGGGACAATGAGCAGTTCTTC. As protein: CASSVGTGDNEQFF.

This clone was seen once. The chain uses TRBV6-5 and TRBJ1-1; D may be TRBD1 (6 bases). Trimming removed 2 bases from V and 2 bases from J, with 12 bases in between. Germline CDR1 reads MNHEY; CDR2 reads SVGAGI. The CDR3 is made up of 15 amino acids. CDR3: CASSYGQKVNTEAFF. The DNA for the CDR3 is TGTGCCAGCAGTTACGGACAGAAGGTTAACACTGAAGCTTTCTTT.

The rearrangement links TRBV7-3 to TRBJ2-3, with 8 bases that match TRBD1. Germline-derived CDR1 and CDR2 are SGHTA and FQGTGA. The V gene end was trimmed by 5 bases and the J gene end by 2 bases; junction bases not matched to a gene: 6. This CDR3 comprises 15 residues. This chain's CDR3 is CASSPGTGPTDTQYF. CDR3 nucleotides: TGTGCCAGCAGCCCCGGGACAGGCCCCACAGATACGCAGTATTTT.

V usage is TRBV18 and J usage is TRBJ2-7, with TRBD1 matching over 9 bases. CDR1 KGHSH and CDR2 LQKENI come from the germline V gene. There are 15 residues in the CDR3. J was trimmed by 2 bases and V by 2 bases; bases with no gene match: 4. The CDR3 DNA reads as TGTGCCAGCTCACCAGGGACAGGGACCCCCTACGAGCAGTACTTC. The encoded protein is CASSPGTGTPYEQYF.

The chain uses TRBV5-1 and TRBJ2-2; the D gene is possibly TRBD2 (5 bases). Germline V gene lookup returns CDR1 SGHRS and CDR2 YFSETQ. The CDR3 totals 16 residues. V lost 5 bases to trimming and J lost 5 bases, with 19 bases between them. CDR3 in amino acids: CASSPGSGERTGELFF. CDR3 DNA sequence: TGCGCCAGCAGTCCTGGGAGCGGAGAGAGGACCGGGGAGCTGTTTTTT.

The chain couples TRBV4-1 to TRBJ2-2; D unclear. Germline CDR1 MGHRA, CDR2 YSYEKL. The CDR3 has 15 residues. V was trimmed by 4 bases and J by 0 bases, leaving 9 bases between them. In DNA, the CDR3 is TGCGCCAGCAGCCCGGCACTACCGAACACCGGGGAGCTGTTTTTT. Translating gives CASSPALPNTGELFF.

A few counts support this clone. This sequence joins TRBV19 and TRBJ1-2; the D is unclear. Trimming stripped 3 bases from V and 5 bases from J, with 10 bases between. The CDR3 is made up of 13 amino acids. Germline CDR1 reads LNHDA; CDR2 reads SQIVND (reference sequence). CDR3 loop: CASSILDRYGYTF. The CDR3, as DNA: TGTGCCAGTAGTATCCTGGACCGATATGGCTACACCTTC.

The J gene is TRBJ1-1, the V gene TRBV27; tentative D call: TRBD1 (6 bases). V was clipped by 3 bases and J by 2 bases, with 10 bases between them. The V gene's germline CDR1 is MNHEY and CDR2 SMNVEV (reference sequence). This CDR3 is 14 amino acids long. CDR3 loop: CASSFAGVNTEAFF. The CDR3 DNA is TGTGCCAGCAGTTTTGCAGGGGTCAACACTGAAGCTTTCTTT.

V gene TRBV6-5 combines with J gene TRBJ2-2; D perhaps matches TRBD2 (5 bases). Germline V lookup: CDR1 MNHEY, CDR2 SVGAGI. The CDR3 is 14 residues long. V lost 7 bases and J 2 bases, leaving 11 bases between the germline ends. Here the CDR3 reads CASMRVVNTGELFF. CDR3 coding DNA: TGTGCCAGCATGAGGGTAGTTAACACCGGGGAGCTGTTTTTT.

The chain is built from TRBV2 and TRBJ2-1; 13 bases agree with TRBD2. Germline CDR1 and CDR2: SNHLY and FYNNEI. V was clipped by 6 bases and J by 7 bases; unmatched bases: 6. This CDR3 has 15 amino acids. The CDR3 coding sequence is TGTGCCAGCAGCCTACTAGCGGGAGGGGGTAATGAGCAGTTCTTC. Amino acid sequence: CASSLLAGGGNEQFF.

The CDR3 coding sequence is TGTGCCAGCAGTTTTCCCCTTGACAGGGGAAATCAGCCCCAGCATTTT. This translates into CASSFPLDRGNQPQHF. The chain joins TRBV28 to TRBJ1-5; 8 nucleotides align to TRBD1. The CDR3 covers 16 residues. J gave up 4 bases and V 3 bases, and 8 bases lay outside the gene matches. Germline V gives CDR1 MDHEN, CDR2 SYDVKM.

J is TRBJ1-1 and V is TRBV6-5; unclear D gene. This CDR3 contains 13 residues. Between the trimmed V and J ends, which lost 3 bases and 4 bases, there was a span of 9 bases. The V gene's germline CDR1 is MNHEY and CDR2 SVGAGI. The CDR3 bases are TGTGCCAGCAGTTATAGTTTCTCCACTGAAGCTTTCTTT. Amino acid sequence: CASSYSFSTEAFF.

Judged by abundance, this clone is medium-sized. J is TRBJ1-1 and V is TRBV18, with D perhaps TRBD1 (6 bases). The CDR3 covers 14 residues. Trimming removed 3 bases from V and 0 bases from J, with 8 bases in between. Germline V gene sequence: CDR1 KGHSH, CDR2 LQKENI. DNA of the CDR3: TGTGCCAGCTCACCGGACAGTTTGAACACTGAAGCTTTCTTT. Protein product: CASSPDSLNTEAFF.

The chain recombines TRBV6-6 with TRBJ1-3; D gene uncertain. V lost 7 bases and J lost 0, with 10 bases in between. Germline assignment: CDR1 MNHNY and CDR2 SVGAGI (reference sequence). This CDR3 has 14 amino acids. The CDR3 here is CASNSGRSGNTIYF. Here the CDR3 DNA reads TGTGCCAGCAACTCGGGCCGCTCTGGAAACACCATATATTTT.